This T cell receptor beta chain was captured in a study of T cell repertoires in aging, cancer and after chemotherapy. About the research overall: Donors were grouped into six age bands spanning 30 or younger through 70 or older. Paired samples before and after chemotherapy came from glioblastoma patients receiving temozolomide-based therapy. Whole-study results and caveats: No conclusions about immunological memory after chemotherapy can be drawn from the repertoire data. In healthy donors, age-related TCR diversity loss mainly reflected lost richness.

Amplification of TCR beta used genomic DNA extracted from peripheral blood. V lost 6 bases to trimming and J lost 1 base; unmatched junction nucleotides: 14. The CDR3 contains 17 residues. Germline lookup yields CDR1 DFQATT and CDR2 SNEGSKA (reference sequence). Multiplex touch-down PCR with TRB-A/B primers amplified rearranged V-D-J TRB sequences. TCRdb ran MiXCR on the multiplex PCR reads and lists one entry per CDR3 protein. Of approximately 1,000 distinct CDR3 sequences detected, 27% appear once; the ten largest clones hold almost 30%. This clonotype is medium-sized in the sample. Its antigen is unknown.

The rearrangement links TRBV20-1 to TRBJ2-7, with 11 bases aligning to TRBD2. Source material: blood. The receptor comes from a human donor with a solid tumor. The CDR3 coding sequence is TGCAGTGCCGAAGCGCTGCTAGCGGGAGGTGGATCCTACGAGCAGTACTTC. Amino acid sequence: CSAEALLAGGGSYEQYF.